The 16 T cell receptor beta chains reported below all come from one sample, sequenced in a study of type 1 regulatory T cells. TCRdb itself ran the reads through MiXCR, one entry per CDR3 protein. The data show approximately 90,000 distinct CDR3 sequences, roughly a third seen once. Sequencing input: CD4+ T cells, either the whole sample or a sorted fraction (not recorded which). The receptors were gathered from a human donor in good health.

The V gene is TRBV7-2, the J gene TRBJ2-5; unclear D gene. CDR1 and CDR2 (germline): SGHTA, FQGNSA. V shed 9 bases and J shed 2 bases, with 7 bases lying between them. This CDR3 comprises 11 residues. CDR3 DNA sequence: TGTGCCAGTACTGAACAAGAGACCCAGTACTTC. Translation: CASTEQETQYF. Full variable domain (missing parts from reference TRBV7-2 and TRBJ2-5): GAGVSQSPSNKVTEKGKDVELRCDPISGHTALYWYRQSLGQGLEFLIYFQGNSAPDKSGLPSDRFSAERTGGSVSTLTIQRTQQEDSAVYLCASTEQETQYFGPGTRLLVL.

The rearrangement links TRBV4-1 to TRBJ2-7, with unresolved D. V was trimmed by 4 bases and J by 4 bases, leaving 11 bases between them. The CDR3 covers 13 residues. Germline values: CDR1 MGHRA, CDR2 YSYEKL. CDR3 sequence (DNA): TGCGCCAGCAGCCCGCCACTAAGTTACGAGCAGTACTTC. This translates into CASSPPLSYEQYF.

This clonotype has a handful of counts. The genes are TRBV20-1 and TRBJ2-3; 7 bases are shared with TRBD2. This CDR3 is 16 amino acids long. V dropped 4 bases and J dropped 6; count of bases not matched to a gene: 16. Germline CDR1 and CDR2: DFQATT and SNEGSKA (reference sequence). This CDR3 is CSAKDKAGESADTQYF. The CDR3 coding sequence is TGCAGTGCTAAGGATAAGGCGGGAGAGTCTGCGGATACGCAGTATTTT.

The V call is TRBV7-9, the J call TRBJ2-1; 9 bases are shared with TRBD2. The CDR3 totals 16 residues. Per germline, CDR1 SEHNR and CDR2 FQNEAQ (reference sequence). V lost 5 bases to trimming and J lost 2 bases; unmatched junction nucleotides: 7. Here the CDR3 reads CASSARLADAYNEQFF. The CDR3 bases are TGTGCCAGCAGCGCTAGACTAGCGGACGCCTACAATGAGCAGTTCTTC. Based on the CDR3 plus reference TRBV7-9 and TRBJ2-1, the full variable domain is DTGVSQNPRHKITKRGQNVTFRCDPISEHNRLYWYRQTLGQGPEFLTYFQNEAQLEKSRLLSDRFSAERPKGSFSTLEIQRTEQGDSAMYLCASSARLADAYNEQFFGPGTRLTVL.

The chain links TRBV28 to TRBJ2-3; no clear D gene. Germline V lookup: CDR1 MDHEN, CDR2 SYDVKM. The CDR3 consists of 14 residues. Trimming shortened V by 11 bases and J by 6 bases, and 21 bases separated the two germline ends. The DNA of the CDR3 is TGTGCCTGCTTGACTCGGGCCCGCTCGGATACGCAGTATTTT. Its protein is CACLTRARSDTQYF.

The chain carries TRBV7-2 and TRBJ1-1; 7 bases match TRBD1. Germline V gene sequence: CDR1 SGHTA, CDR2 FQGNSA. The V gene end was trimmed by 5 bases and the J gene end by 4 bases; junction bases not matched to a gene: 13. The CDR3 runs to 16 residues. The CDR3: CASSPRQGFSGTEAFF. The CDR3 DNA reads TGTGCCAGCAGCCCAAGACAGGGTTTTTCAGGCACTGAAGCTTTCTTT.

CDR3 in DNA: TGCAGTGCCCAACAGGGGTGGAACATAGAGCAGTACTTC. Encoded protein: CSAQQGWNIEQYF. The chain combines TRBV20-1 with TRBJ2-7; 7 bases are shared with TRBD1. This CDR3 comprises 13 residues. V gave up 6 bases and J gave up 7 bases; unmatched junction bases: 12. Germline CDR1 reads DFQATT; CDR2 reads SNEGSKA (reference sequence).

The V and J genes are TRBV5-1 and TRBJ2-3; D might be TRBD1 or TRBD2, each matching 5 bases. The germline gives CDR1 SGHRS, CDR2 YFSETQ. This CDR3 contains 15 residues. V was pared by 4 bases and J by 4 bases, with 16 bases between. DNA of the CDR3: TGCGCCAGCAGCAACGATCCGGGGCGGCCAGATACGCAGTATTTT. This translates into CASSNDPGRPDTQYF.

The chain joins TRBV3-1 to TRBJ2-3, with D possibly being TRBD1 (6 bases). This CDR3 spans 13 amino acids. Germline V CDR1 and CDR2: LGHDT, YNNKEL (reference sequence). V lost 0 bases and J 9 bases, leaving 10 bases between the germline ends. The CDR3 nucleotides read TGTGCCAGCAGCCAAGATTCCCAGGGGACGCAGTATTTT. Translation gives CASSQDSQGTQYF.

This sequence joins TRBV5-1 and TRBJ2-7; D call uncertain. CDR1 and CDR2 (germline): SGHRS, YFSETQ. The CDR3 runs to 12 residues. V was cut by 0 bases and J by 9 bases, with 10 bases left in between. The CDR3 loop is CASSLGGVGQYF. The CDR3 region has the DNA TGCGCCAGCAGCTTGGGTGGGGTCGGGCAGTACTTC.

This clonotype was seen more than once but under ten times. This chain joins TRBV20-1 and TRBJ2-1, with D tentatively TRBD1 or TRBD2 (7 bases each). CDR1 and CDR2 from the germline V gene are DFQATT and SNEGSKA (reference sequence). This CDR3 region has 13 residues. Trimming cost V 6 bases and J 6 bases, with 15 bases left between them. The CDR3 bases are TGCAGTGCGGGGGGGACAGTAGGCAATGAGCAGTTCTTC. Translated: CSAGGTVGNEQFF.

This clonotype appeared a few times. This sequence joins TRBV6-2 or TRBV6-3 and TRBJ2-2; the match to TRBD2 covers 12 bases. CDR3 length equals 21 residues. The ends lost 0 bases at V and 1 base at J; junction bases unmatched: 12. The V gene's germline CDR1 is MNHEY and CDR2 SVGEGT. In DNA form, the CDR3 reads TGTGCCAGCAGTTACTCGGTTTTCCTAGCGGGAGGGCCGCGGAACACCGGGGAGCTGTTTTTT. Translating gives CASSYSVFLAGGPRNTGELFF.

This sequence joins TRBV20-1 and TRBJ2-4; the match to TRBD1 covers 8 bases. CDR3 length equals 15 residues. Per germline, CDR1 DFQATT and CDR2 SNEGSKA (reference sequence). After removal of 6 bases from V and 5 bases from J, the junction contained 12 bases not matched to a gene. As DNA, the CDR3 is TGCAGTGCCCGCCCCATCGACAGGGGCGAAAACATTCAGTACTTC. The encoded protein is CSARPIDRGENIQYF.

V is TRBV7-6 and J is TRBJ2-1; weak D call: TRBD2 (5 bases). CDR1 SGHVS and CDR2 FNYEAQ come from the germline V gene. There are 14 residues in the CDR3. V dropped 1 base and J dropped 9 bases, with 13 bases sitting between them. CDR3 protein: CASSLGLSGSEQFF. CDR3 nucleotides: TGTGCCAGCAGCTTAGGACTATCGGGATCTGAGCAGTTCTTC.

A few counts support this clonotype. In DNA, the CDR3 is TGTGCCAGCATTCCCGGGACAGGGATAACACCCCTCCACTTT. Protein sequence: CASIPGTGITPLHF. This chain joins TRBV12-3 or TRBV12-4 and TRBJ1-6, with 9 nucleotides matching TRBD1. CDR3 length: 14 residues. Losses at the gene ends were 7 bases for V and 11 bases for J; bases not matched to a gene: 9.

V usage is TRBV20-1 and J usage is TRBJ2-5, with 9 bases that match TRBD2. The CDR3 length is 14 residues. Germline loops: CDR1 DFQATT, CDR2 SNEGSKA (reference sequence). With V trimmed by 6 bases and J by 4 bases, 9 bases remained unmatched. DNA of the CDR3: TGCAGTGCAGGGGTTGCGGGAGGGCCAGAGACCCAGTACTTC. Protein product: CSAGVAGGPETQYF.